Listed below are T cell receptor beta chains from one sample, sequenced in a study of Ad26.COV2.S vaccination and SARS-CoV-2 variants. TCRdb's table, derived via immunoSEQ multiplex PCR, lists solely in-frame clones and lacks some. There are approximately 350,000 clones in the sample; about four fifths occur only once, and about 7.4% lies in the top ten. The sequenced sample was peripheral blood, obtained in a trial of Ad26.COV2.S vaccine versus placebo. The receptors were gathered from a person aged 18 to 59 who received the Ad26.COV2.S COVID-19 vaccine or a placebo. The CDR3 runs from the conserved cysteine through the conserved F or W. A D gene is named only where the DNA matches it firmly. Size values are once, few and many counts, or a class for expanded clones, and some rows have none.

TRBV12-5	.	.	TRBJ2-6	CASGGAGANVLTF	TGTGCTAGTGGCGGGGCTGGGGCCAACGTCCTGACTTTC
TRBV24-1	.	.	TRBJ1-2	CATSVAGANYGYTF	TGTGCCACCAGTGTGGCCGGAGCTAACTATGGCTACACCTTC
TRBV5-5	TRBD2	.	TRBJ2-1	CASGSGLADYNEQFF	TGTGCCAGCGGGAGCGGACTAGCGGATTACAATGAGCAGTTCTTC
TRBV6-1	.	.	TRBJ1-6	CASSETGGGSPLHF	TGTGCCAGCAGTGAGACAGGCGGGGGTTCACCCCTCCACTTT
TRBV11-1	.	.	TRBJ2-1	CASAVGGSYNEQFF	TGTGCCTCAGCGGTCGGAGGCTCCTACAATGAGCAGTTCTTC
TRBV2	TRBD2	.	TRBJ2-1	CASTGTSSYNEQFF	TGTGCCAGCACCGGGACTAGCTCCTACAATGAGCAGTTCTTC
TRBV12-3/TRBV12-4	.	few	TRBJ1-2	CASSFRQVYGYTF	TGTGCCAGCAGTTTTCGACAGGTCTATGGCTACACCTTC
TRBV9	TRBD1	once	TRBJ1-2	CASSALGQGIGGYTF	TGTGCCAGCAGCGCTTTGGGACAGGGGATCGGGGGCTACACCTTC
TRBV9	.	once	TRBJ1-4	CASSVGPGNEKLFF	TGTGCCAGCAGCGTAGGACCAGGCAATGAAAAACTGTTTTTT
TRBV7-3	TRBD2	.	TRBJ2-5	CASSYGGRKETQYF	TGTGCCAGCAGTTACGGGGGGAGGAAAGAGACCCAGTACTTC
TRBV30	.	.	TRBJ1-2	CAWSLQPSGYGYTF	TGTGCCTGGAGTCTTCAGCCGAGCGGCTATGGCTACACCTTC
TRBV19	TRBD1	.	TRBJ2-6	CASSTGTGAPNVLTF	TGTGCCAGTAGTACGGGGACAGGGGCCCCCAACGTCCTGACTTTC
TRBV6-2/TRBV6-3	TRBD2	.	TRBJ2-1	CASSYGTSGGLRQFF	TGTGCCAGCAGTTATGGGACTAGCGGGGGGTTGCGGCAGTTCTTC
TRBV19	TRBD1	.	TRBJ1-2	CASSRDRGPTNYGYTF	TGTGCCAGTAGCAGGGACAGGGGGCCCACTAACTATGGCTACACCTTC
TRBV13	.	.	TRBJ1-3	CASSLRTFPSGNTIYF	TGTGCCAGCAGCTTAAGGACCTTTCCCTCTGGAAACACCATATATTTT